This T cell receptor (beta chain) derives from a study of tumor-infiltrating lymphocytes in primary liver carcinoma. Overall study: Tumors were staged T1-T3 N0M0 and measured roughly 4 to 10 cm across. General study points: Overlap between tumor regions exceeded overlap of tumor with adjacent tissue or blood. In the absence of sorting, bulk samples left CD4+ and CD8+ repertoires uncompared.

Unsorted whole blood supplied the blood RNA, and germline DNA was isolated too. Presurgery, approximately 4.4 milliliters of peripheral blood were collected. Remarks on this clonotype: No antigen is known for it.

The investigators made TCR beta cDNA from about 500 ng total RNA, using a constant-region primer. Nested multiplex PCR, run for three rounds with slightly modified ARM-PCR, yielded TCR beta libraries. Each of the first two PCR rounds ran around 10 cycles with TRBV1-TRBV30 forward and C-beta reverse primers. TCRdb analysed the multiplex PCR reads with MiXCR anew, one entry per CDR3 protein. The table includes about 320,000 distinct CDR3 sequences, approximately 65% detected once. CDR3 length equals 13 residues. Trimming removed 5 bases at V and 5 bases at J, with 12 bases between. Germline V lookup: CDR1 MDHEN, CDR2 SYDVKM.

The rearrangement uses TRBV28 and TRBJ1-1; D call uncertain. The sequencing sample was made of peripheral blood. The source is a middle-aged man with primary liver carcinoma and hepatitis B virus infection. CDR3: CASSPEGWTEAFF. DNA of the CDR3: TGTGCCAGCAGTCCTGAGGGTTGGACTGAAGCTTTCTTT.